Shown below are 8 T cell receptor beta chains from a single sample sequenced in a study of vaccination effects on CD4 cells after COVID-19. Clones were read by immunoSEQ multiplex PCR, and TCRdb kept only the in-frame ones, dropping some. The sample holds roughly 40,000 clones, approximately 70% seen once. Their antigens are not known. Following culture for more than 9 days, CD4+ T cells were isolated. Participants received two doses of either the BNT162b2 or mRNA-1273 vaccine. The starting material was CD4+ T cells from PBMCs cultured without peptide, obtained after COVID-19 vaccination. These receptors were taken from a human donor who received a COVID-19 vaccine.

The chain has TRBV10-3 and TRBJ1-6; weak D call: TRBD1 (5 bases). Germline assignment: CDR1 ENHRY and CDR2 SYGVKD. V was shortened by 3 bases and J by 7 bases, with 10 bases between the two germline ends. This CDR3 is 14 amino acids long. This chain's CDR3 is CAISDQGGNSPLHF. The CDR3 DNA reads as TGTGCCATCAGTGACCAGGGAGGAAATTCACCCCTCCACTTT.

This clone was seen once. The V and J genes are TRBV7-2 and TRBJ2-5; D is unresolved. CDR1 and CDR2 (germline): SGHTA, FQGNSA. Trimming pared 5 bases from V and 5 bases from J, leaving 9 bases between. The CDR3 runs 12 residues. CDR3 DNA: TGTGCCAGCAGCCCATCCCAGGAGACCCAGTACTTC. This gives the protein CASSPSQETQYF.

The sample holds a few counts of this clone. This chain uses TRBV2 with TRBJ2-7; TRBD1 is a possible D gene (6 bases). Per germline, CDR1 SNHLY and CDR2 FYNNEI. This CDR3 region has 17 residues. Trimming cost V 5 bases and J 9 bases, with 29 bases left between them. The CDR3 sequence is CASSKNRETGTGRGQYF. The DNA of the CDR3 is TGTGCCAGCAGTAAAAACCGAGAGACAGGCACCGGCCGGGGGCAGTACTTC.

The chain uses TRBV7-2 and TRBJ2-1; possible D gene TRBD1, 5 bases. The CDR3 totals 15 residues. The V and J ends lost 3 bases and 6 bases respectively, with 15 bases between them. Germline assignment: CDR1 SGHTA and CDR2 FQGNSA. The CDR3 is CASSLLDTFSNEQFF. CDR3 in DNA: TGTGCCAGCAGCTTGCTGGACACCTTCAGCAATGAGCAGTTCTTC.

The rearrangement joins TRBV20-1 to TRBJ2-5; a weak D match, TRBD1 (6 bases). The V and J ends lost 3 bases and 4 bases respectively, with 12 bases between them. Per the germline V gene, CDR1 is DFQATT and CDR2 is SNEGSKA (reference sequence). The CDR3 totals 13 residues. The CDR3: CSASLAGAETQYF. CDR3 DNA sequence: TGCAGTGCTAGTTTGGCAGGGGCAGAGACCCAGTACTTC.

The J gene is TRBJ1-5, the V gene TRBV5-1; TRBD1 matches 9 bases. Unmatched junction bases numbered 16, after V lost 4 bases and J lost 8 bases. This CDR3 is built from 17 residues. Germline CDR1 reads SGHRS; CDR2 reads YFSETQ. CDR3 DNA sequence: TGCGCCAGCAGCCTAGACCGGACAGGGGTGGGCTATAAGCCCCAGCATTTT. It yields the protein CASSLDRTGVGYKPQHF.

This clone has a single count. The rearrangement links TRBV6-1 to TRBJ1-5; no clear D gene. Trimming shortened V by 3 bases and J by 2 bases, and 11 bases separated the two germline ends. The CDR3 has 15 amino acids. CDR1 and CDR2 (germline): MNHNS, SASEGT. CDR3 region: CASSEWEGGNQPQHF. CDR3 nucleotide sequence: TGTGCCAGCAGTGAGTGGGAGGGAGGCAATCAGCCCCAGCATTTT.

The rearrangement joins TRBV5-1 to TRBJ1-4, with 9 bases that match TRBD1. The V gene end was trimmed by 0 bases and the J gene end by 7 bases; junction bases not matched to a gene: 4. Germline V gene data show CDR1 as SGHRS and CDR2 as YFSETQ. This CDR3 contains 15 residues. This chain's CDR3 is CASSLGTGGSEKLFF. CDR3 coding DNA: TGCGCCAGCAGCTTGGGCACAGGGGGCAGTGAAAAACTGTTTTTT.